The rows below give T cell receptor beta chains drawn from one sample of a study of blood T cells in healthy people across ages. MiXCR, applied by TCRdb to the 5' RACE reads, yields one record per CDR3 protein. The sample lists fewer than 1.5 million distinct CDR3 sequences, approximately 40% seen once, with under 8% in the top ten. The sample taken for sequencing was blood. Source of these receptors: a woman aged 18-29 years in good health. Each CDR3 is given with its conserved first and last residue. Fields, in order: D gene, clone size, J gene, V gene, CDR3 protein, CDR3 DNA. A D gene is named only where the DNA matches it firmly. Rows may omit the clone size; those that give it use once, few, many or a size class.

D gene: NA; clone size: NA; J gene: TRBJ2-4; V gene: TRBV7-9; CDR3 protein: CASSLELDSSNIQYF; CDR3 DNA: TGTGCCAGCAGCTTAGAATTAGATTCGTCAAACATTCAGTACTTC
D gene: NA; clone size: NA; J gene: TRBJ2-5; V gene: TRBV12-3/TRBV12-4; CDR3 protein: CASSLRRGPHQETQYF; CDR3 DNA: TGTGCCAGCAGTTTAAGAAGGGGCCCGCACCAAGAGACCCAGTACTTC
D gene: TRBD1; clone size: NA; J gene: TRBJ2-1; V gene: TRBV11-1; CDR3 protein: CASSPGQGNLDEQFF; CDR3 DNA: TGTGCCAGCAGCCCGGGACAGGGTAACCTCGATGAGCAGTTCTTC
D gene: TRBD2; clone size: NA; J gene: TRBJ2-3; V gene: TRBV2; CDR3 protein: CASRPEPGLAHTQYF; CDR3 DNA: TGTGCCAGCAGACCCGAGCCGGGACTAGCGCATACGCAGTATTTT
D gene: TRBD2; clone size: NA; J gene: TRBJ2-1; V gene: TRBV13; CDR3 protein: CASNRGGGNEQFF; CDR3 DNA: TGTGCCAGCAACCGGGGCGGGGGCAATGAGCAGTTCTTC
D gene: NA; clone size: once; J gene: TRBJ2-7; V gene: TRBV5-1; CDR3 protein: CASSGMTSYEQYF; CDR3 DNA: TGCGCCAGCAGCGGAATGACTAGTTATGAGCAGTACTTC
D gene: NA; clone size: NA; J gene: TRBJ2-1; V gene: TRBV29-1; CDR3 protein: CSVQEGSYNEQFF; CDR3 DNA: TGCAGCGTTCAGGAGGGCTCCTACAATGAGCAGTTCTTC
D gene: NA; clone size: once; J gene: TRBJ2-7; V gene: TRBV28; CDR3 protein: CASTQPRESYEQYF; CDR3 DNA: TGTGCCAGCACCCAACCCCGGGAATCCTACGAGCAGTACTTC
D gene: TRBD2; clone size: NA; J gene: TRBJ2-7; V gene: TRBV7-9; CDR3 protein: CAGSLPGLAGVDEQYF; CDR3 DNA: TGTGCCGGCAGCTTACCGGGGCTAGCGGGAGTTGACGAGCAGTACTTC
D gene: NA; clone size: NA; J gene: TRBJ1-3; V gene: TRBV6-5; CDR3 protein: CASSSADSSGNTIYF; CDR3 DNA: TGTGCCAGCAGTTCTGCGGACAGCTCTGGAAACACCATATATTTT